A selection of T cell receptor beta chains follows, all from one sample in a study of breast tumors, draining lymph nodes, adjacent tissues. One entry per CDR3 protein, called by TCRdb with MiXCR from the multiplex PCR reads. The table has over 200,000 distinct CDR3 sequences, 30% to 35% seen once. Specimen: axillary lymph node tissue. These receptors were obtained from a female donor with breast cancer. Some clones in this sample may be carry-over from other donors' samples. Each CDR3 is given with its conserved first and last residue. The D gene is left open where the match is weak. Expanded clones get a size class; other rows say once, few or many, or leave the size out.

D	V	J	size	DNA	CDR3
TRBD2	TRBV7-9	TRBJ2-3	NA	TGTGCCAGCAGCCGAAGCGGGAGTTGGTACAATGAGCAGTATTTT	CASSRSGSWYNEQYF
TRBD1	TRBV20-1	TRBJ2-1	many	TGCAGTGCTAGAGGGGACAGAATAAACAATGAGCAGTTCTTC	CSARGDRINNEQFF
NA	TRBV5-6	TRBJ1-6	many	TGTGCCAGCAGCTCCGGGGGGCTTAATTCACCCCTCCACTTT	CASSSGGLNSPLHF
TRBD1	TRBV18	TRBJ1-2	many	TGTGCCAGCTCACCCACAGACAGGGCTGCCTATGGCTACACCTTC	CASSPTDRAAYGYTF
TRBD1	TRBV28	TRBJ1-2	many	TGTGCCAGCAGGTTCCCCGGACAGGGTACGGGCTACACCTTC	CASRFPGQGTGYTF
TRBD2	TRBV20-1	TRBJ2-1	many	TGCAGTGCTAGGGTTAGGGGACTAGGGCTCGATGAGCAGTTCTTC	CSARVRGLGLDEQFF
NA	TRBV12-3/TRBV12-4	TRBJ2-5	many	TGTGCCAGCAGTCCGGCCCGGTTGGCGACCCAGTACTTC	CASSPARLATQYF
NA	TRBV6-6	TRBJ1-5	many	TGTGCCAGCAGTTCAGGGAGGGGCAATCAGCCCCAGCATTTT	CASSSGRGNQPQHF
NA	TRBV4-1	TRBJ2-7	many	TGCGCCAGCAGCCCCCCGGGAAGGAACTACGAGCAGTACTTC	CASSPPGRNYEQYF
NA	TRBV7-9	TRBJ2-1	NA	TGTGCCAGCAGCCGAAGTACAGGTATTGGGTTTTCCTACAATGAGCAGTTCTTC	CASSRSTGIGFSYNEQFF
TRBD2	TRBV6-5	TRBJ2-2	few	TGTGCCAGCAGTTACGGGGCTAGCGGGGGGGTTGTGGAGCTGTTTTTT	CASSYGASGGVVELFF
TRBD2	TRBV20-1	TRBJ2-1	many	TGCAGTGCTAGCGATACTAGCGGGAGGCGGAATGAGCAGTTCTTC	CSASDTSGRRNEQFF
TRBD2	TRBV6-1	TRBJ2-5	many	TGTGCCAGCAGTGAACCCTGGGCTAGCGGGTTCCAAGAGACCCAGTACTTC	CASSEPWASGFQETQYF
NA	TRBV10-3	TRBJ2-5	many	TGTGCCATCAGTGAGTCTGGCAGCGTGGAGACCCAGTACTTC	CAISESGSVETQYF
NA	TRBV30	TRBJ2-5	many	TGTGCCTGGAGTGTAGACATCCTCGAACAAGAGACCCAGTACTTC	CAWSVDILEQETQYF
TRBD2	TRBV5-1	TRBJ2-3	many	TGCGCCAGCAGCTCGGGACTAGCGGGAGGGCAAGATACGCAGTATTTT	CASSSGLAGGQDTQYF
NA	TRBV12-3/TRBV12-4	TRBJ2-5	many	TGTGCCAGCAGCCTTCAGCCCCAAGAGACCCAGTACTTC	CASSLQPQETQYF
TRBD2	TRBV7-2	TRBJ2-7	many	TGTGCCAGCAGCTTAGTGGTCGGGGGGGGGGAGCAGTACTTC	CASSLVVGGGEQYF
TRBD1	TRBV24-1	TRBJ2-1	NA	TGTGCCACCAGTCAGGGGGCGGAAAATGAGCAGTTCTTC	CATSQGAENEQFF
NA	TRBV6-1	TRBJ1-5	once	TGTGCCAGCACCCCCTTAACTAGCAATCAGCCCCAGCATTTT	CASTPLTSNQPQHF
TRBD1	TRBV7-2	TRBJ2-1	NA	TGTGCCAGCTGTGATCTCGGGACAGATTACAATGAGCAGTTCTTC	CASCDLGTDYNEQFF
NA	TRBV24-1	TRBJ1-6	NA	TGTGCCACCAGTGACAAGCGGACTTCCTATAATTCACCCCTCCACTTT	CATSDKRTSYNSPLHF
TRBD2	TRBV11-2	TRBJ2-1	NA	TGTGCCAGCAGCCCCTCCGGGGGGTCCTACAATGGGCAGTTCTTC	CASSPSGGSYNGQFF
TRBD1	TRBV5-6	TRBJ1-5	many	TGTGCCAGCAGCGCATCTACAGGGGGTTCTTGGCAGCCCCAGCATTTT	CASSASTGGSWQPQHF
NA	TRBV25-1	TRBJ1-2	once	TGTGCCAGCAGTCCCCAGGAGGGAGACTATGGCTACACCTTC	CASSPQEGDYGYTF
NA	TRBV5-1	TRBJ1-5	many	TGCGCCAGCAGCTTGTATCCAGGGGGCAATCAGCCCCAGCATTTT	CASSLYPGGNQPQHF
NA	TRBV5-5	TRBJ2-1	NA	TGTGCCAGCAGCTACGACATTGAGCAGTTCTTC	CASSYDIEQFF
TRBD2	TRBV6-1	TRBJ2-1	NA	TGTGCCAGCAGGCGGACTAGCGGCCACAATGAGCAGTTCTTC	CASRRTSGHNEQFF
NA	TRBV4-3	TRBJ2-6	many	TGCGCCAGCAGCCAAGATTTGGTGCCTGGGGCCAACGTCCTGACTTTC	CASSQDLVPGANVLTF